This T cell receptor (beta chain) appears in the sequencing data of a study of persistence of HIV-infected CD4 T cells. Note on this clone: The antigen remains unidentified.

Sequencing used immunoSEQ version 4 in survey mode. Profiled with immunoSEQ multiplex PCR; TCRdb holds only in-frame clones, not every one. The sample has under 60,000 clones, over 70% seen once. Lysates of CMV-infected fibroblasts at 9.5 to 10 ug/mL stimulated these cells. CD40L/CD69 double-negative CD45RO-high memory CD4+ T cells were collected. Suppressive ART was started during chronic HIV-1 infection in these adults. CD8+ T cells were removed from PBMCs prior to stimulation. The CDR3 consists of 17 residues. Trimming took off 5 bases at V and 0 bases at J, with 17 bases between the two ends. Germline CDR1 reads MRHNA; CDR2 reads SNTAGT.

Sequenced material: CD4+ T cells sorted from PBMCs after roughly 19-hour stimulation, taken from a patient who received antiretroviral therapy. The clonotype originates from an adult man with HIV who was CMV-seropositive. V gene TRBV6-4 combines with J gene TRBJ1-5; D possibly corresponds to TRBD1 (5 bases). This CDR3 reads CASSPGWGEYSNQPQHF. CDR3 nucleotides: TGTGCCAGCAGTCCAGGGTGGGGGGAATATAGCAATCAGCCCCAGCATTTT.